The 11 T cell receptor beta chains in this list originate from one sample, sequenced in a study of CD8 T cells in ankylosing spondylitis. One entry per CDR3 protein results from TCRdb running MiXCR on the 5' RACE reads. The sample carries 130,000 or so distinct CDR3 sequences, approximately 10% recorded once. The sequenced sample consisted of blood, either unsorted or a sorted T cell fraction (not recorded which). These receptors all stem from a female donor with ankylosing spondylitis or in good health (not recorded which).

This clonotype was recorded at least ten times. CDR3 residues: CSARGPLTHLAKNIQYF. CDR3 nucleotide sequence: TGCAGTGCTAGAGGCCCCCTGACTCATCTAGCCAAAAACATTCAGTACTTC. The chain couples TRBV20-1 to TRBJ2-4; D is ambiguous. Germline V gene sequence: CDR1 DFQATT, CDR2 SNEGSKA (reference sequence). The CDR3 covers 17 residues. V dropped 1 base and J dropped 0 bases, with 16 bases sitting between them.

The chain uses TRBV5-1 and TRBJ2-1; D is possibly TRBD2 (5 bases). V was pared by 0 bases and J by 8 bases, with 9 bases between. Germline assignment: CDR1 SGHRS and CDR2 YFSETQ. CDR3 length equals 13 residues. In nucleotides, the CDR3 is TGCGCCAGCAGCTTGGGAGGGCCGTATGAGCAGTTCTTC. Protein sequence: CASSLGGPYEQFF.

This clonotype has just a few counts. The rearrangement uses TRBV15 and TRBJ2-1, with a possible D match to TRBD2 (6 bases). Germline CDR1 LNHNV, CDR2 YYDKDF (reference sequence). The CDR3 contains 15 residues. Trimming took off 0 bases at V and 4 bases at J, with 10 bases between the two ends. The CDR3 spells CATSREGLSYNEQFF. For the CDR3, the DNA is TGTGCCACCAGCAGAGAAGGACTATCATACAATGAGCAGTTCTTC.

This clonotype was seen at least ten times. The chain joins TRBV5-1 to TRBJ2-3; D is ambiguous. Trimming cost V 1 base and J 2 bases, with 11 bases left between them. Germline V CDR1 and CDR2: SGHRS, YFSETQ. This CDR3 is built from 15 residues. The CDR3, as DNA: TGCGCCAGCAGCTTGCTGGGTTTCCACACAGATACGCAGTATTTT. It translates to CASSLLGFHTDTQYF.

This clonotype has only a few counts. A much larger clone is a single base away; this may be a read error. This sequence joins TRBV12-3 or TRBV12-4 and TRBJ1-2; possibly TRBD1 for D (5 bases). V was cut by 3 bases and J by 12 bases, with 14 bases left in between. The CDR3 is made up of 12 amino acids. CDR3 coding DNA: TGTGCCAGCAGTTTGGGGAGTCCGGGGGACACCTTC. Protein product: CASSLGSPGDTF.

At least ten counts were recorded for this clonotype. The gene calls are TRBV12-3 or TRBV12-4 and TRBJ1-3; the match to TRBD1 covers 7 bases. There are 15 residues in the CDR3. V was clipped by 5 bases and J by 2 bases; unmatched bases: 6. CDR3 in DNA: TGTGCCAGCAGTCGGAGGACAGGCCCTGGAAACACCATATATTTT. Encoded protein: CASSRRTGPGNTIYF.

The sample holds many counts of this clonotype. The gene calls are TRBV10-3 and TRBJ2-3; 11 positions agree with TRBD2. J gave up 3 bases and V 2 bases, and 7 bases lay outside the gene matches. This CDR3 contains 17 residues. CDR1 and CDR2 from the germline V gene are ENHRY and SYGVKD. This CDR3 reads CAISEITSGRVTDTQYF. In DNA, the CDR3 is TGTGCCATCAGTGAGATCACTAGCGGGAGAGTAACAGATACGCAGTATTTT.

This clonotype was recorded at least ten times. This chain links TRBV30 with TRBJ2-7, with 11 bases aligning to TRBD1. The CDR3 has 13 amino acids. From germline, CDR1 is GTSNPN and CDR2 SVGIG (reference sequence). J lost 6 bases, V lost 5 bases, and 6 bases had no gene match. The CDR3 sequence is CAWQPGQGGEQYF. The CDR3 DNA reads as TGTGCCTGGCAACCGGGACAGGGGGGCGAGCAGTACTTC.

This clonotype has ten or more counts. This rearrangement joins TRBV6-1 to TRBJ1-1; TRBD1 might be the D (6 bases). CDR3 length: 13 amino acids. Germline V gene data show CDR1 as MNHNS and CDR2 as SASEGT. The V and J ends lost 4 bases and 5 bases respectively, with 11 bases between them. The CDR3 sequence: CASSGRQGTEAFF. As DNA, the CDR3 is TGTGCCAGCAGTGGGAGGCAGGGGACTGAAGCTTTCTTT.

The chain carries TRBV28 and TRBJ2-2; the D gene could be TRBD1 or TRBD2 (5 bases each). The V gene's germline CDR1 is MDHEN and CDR2 SYDVKM. This CDR3 region has 15 residues. V lost 2 bases, J lost 5 bases, and 12 bases lay in between. The CDR3 loop reads CASSLIWGRTGELFF. CDR3 sequence (DNA): TGTGCCAGCAGTTTAATCTGGGGGAGAACCGGGGAGCTGTTTTTT.

This clonotype was counted ten times or more. The V call is TRBV20-1, the J call TRBJ2-1; TRBD2 agrees at 7 bases. Germline V lookup: CDR1 DFQATT, CDR2 SNEGSKA (reference sequence). With 1 base clipped from V and 9 bases from J, the junction kept 6 bases outside the gene matches. There are 13 residues in the CDR3. CDR3 sequence (DNA): TGCAGTGCTAGAGGGGCGGGAGTGGTTGAGCAGTTCTTC. Its translation: CSARGAGVVEQFF.